A single sample is the source of the 8 T cell receptor beta chains below, sequenced in a study of beta chain features in type 1 diabetes. Whole-study findings and limits: People with Type 1 diabetes carried modestly yet significantly shorter TCRB CDR3s in all four CD4+ subsets.

Reverse transcribing all isolated RNA meant expressed TCRB transcripts were sequenced. TCRdb's copy holds only in-frame clones and misses some; the assay was immunoSEQ multiplex PCR. Of 350,000 to 400,000 clones detected, over 9.5% appear once; the ten largest clones hold 0.01%. Antigen specificity for these receptors is unknown. The sequenced sample consisted of naive CD4+ T cells from blood. The source is a woman aged 18-30 years with type 1 diabetes.

This rearrangement joins TRBV5-4 to TRBJ2-3; 10 positions match TRBD2. With 4 bases clipped from V and 2 bases from J, the junction kept 7 bases outside the gene matches. The CDR3 is 16 amino acids. CDR1 SGHNT and CDR2 YYREEE come from the germline V gene (reference sequence). The CDR3 DNA sequence: TGTGCCAGCAGCAAGCAGGGACTAGCGCCCACAGATACGCAGTATTTT. This sequence encodes CASSKQGLAPTDTQYF.

This clone has more than one count but fewer than ten. The gene calls are TRBV28 and TRBJ2-7, with 9 bases lining up with TRBD2. The CDR3 consists of 15 residues. The J segment lost 5 bases and the V segment lost 6 bases, leaving 11 bases of the junction unmatched. Germline lookup yields CDR1 MDHEN and CDR2 SYDVKM. The CDR3 loop is CASRPRLAVRDEQYF. CDR3 nucleotides: TGTGCCAGCAGACCCCGACTAGCGGTCAGAGACGAGCAGTACTTC.

The J gene is TRBJ1-1, the V gene TRBV18; a possible D gene is TRBD1 (6 bases). The V end was cut by 4 bases, the J end by 1 base, with 13 bases between. Per the germline V gene, CDR1 is KGHSH and CDR2 is LQKENI. The CDR3 runs 15 residues. CDR3 residues: CASSRPGQPNTEAFF. Here the CDR3 DNA reads TGTGCCAGCTCACGACCGGGACAACCGAACACTGAAGCTTTCTTT.

Only a few counts were recorded for this clone. The chain recombines TRBV7-9 with TRBJ1-1, with D uncertain. CDR3 length equals 11 residues. Trimming took 1 base from V and 7 from J, leaving 4 bases between them. Germline CDR1 reads SEHNR; CDR2 reads FQNEAQ (reference sequence). The CDR3 coding sequence is TGTGCCAGCAGCTTAGTACTTGAAGCTTTCTTT. Amino acids: CASSLVLEAFF.

The chain joins TRBV28 to TRBJ2-5; 7 bases align to TRBD1. The germline CDR1 and CDR2 sequences are MDHEN and SYDVKM. Trimming took 3 bases from V and 7 from J; bases not matched to a gene: 5. CDR3 length: 13 residues. CDR3 amino acids: CASSFIEGATQYF. DNA of the CDR3: TGTGCCAGCAGTTTCATCGAGGGGGCGACCCAGTACTTC.

Only a few counts were recorded for this clone. The V gene is TRBV2, the J gene TRBJ2-5, with D perhaps TRBD2 (6 bases). The CDR3 has 13 residues. The V gene lost 6 bases and the J gene lost 7 bases, with 15 bases spanning the gap. Germline-derived CDR1 and CDR2 are SNHLY and FYNNEI. The CDR3 here is CASRGTGGGTQYF. DNA for the CDR3: TGTGCCAGCAGAGGTACCGGGGGTGGGACCCAGTACTTC.

The chain couples TRBV2 to TRBJ1-1; D perhaps matches TRBD1 (6 bases). Per germline, CDR1 SNHLY and CDR2 FYNNEI. V gave up 2 bases and J gave up 5 bases, with 15 bases separating them. The CDR3 loop spans 15 amino acids. The CDR3 region has the DNA TGTGCCAGCAGTGAACAGGGGAATCGGAATACTGAAGCTTTCTTT. Translation gives CASSEQGNRNTEAFF.

The sample holds a few counts of this clone. The chain uses TRBV6-5 and TRBJ1-1; D may be TRBD1 (5 bases). Trimming removed 2 bases at V and 2 bases at J, with 12 bases between. Germline V gene sequence: CDR1 MNHEY, CDR2 SVGAGI. The CDR3 loop spans 15 amino acids. The CDR3 reads CASSYRQNFNTEAFF. The CDR3 bases are TGTGCCAGCAGTTACCGACAGAATTTTAACACTGAAGCTTTCTTT.